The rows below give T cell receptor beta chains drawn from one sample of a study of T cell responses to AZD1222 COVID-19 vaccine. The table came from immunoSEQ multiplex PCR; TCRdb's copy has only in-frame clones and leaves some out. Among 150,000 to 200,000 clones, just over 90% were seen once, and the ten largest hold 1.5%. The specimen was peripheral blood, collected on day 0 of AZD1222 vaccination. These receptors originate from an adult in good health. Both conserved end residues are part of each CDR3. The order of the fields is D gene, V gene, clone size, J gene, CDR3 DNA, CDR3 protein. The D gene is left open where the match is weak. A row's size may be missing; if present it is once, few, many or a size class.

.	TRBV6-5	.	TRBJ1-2	TGTGCCAGCAGCCCCGGGACAATAGGAGGCTACACCTTC	CASSPGTIGGYTF
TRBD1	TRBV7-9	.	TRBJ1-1	TGTGCCAGCAGCTCGGCCGGACAGGGCCTGAACACTGAAGCTTTCTTT	CASSSAGQGLNTEAFF
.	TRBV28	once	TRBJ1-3	TGTGCCAGCAGTTTAACCCCAGGCTTACATATTCCTGGAAACACCATATATTTT	CASSLTPGLHIPGNTIYF
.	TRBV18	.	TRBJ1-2	TGTGCCAGCTCACCACCTGACAACAGAGGGGTTGGCTACACCTTC	CASSPPDNRGVGYTF
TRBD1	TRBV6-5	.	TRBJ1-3	TGTGCCAGCAGTTACAACAGGGGGATCGCTGGAAACACCATATATTTT	CASSYNRGIAGNTIYF
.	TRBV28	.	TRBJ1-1	TGTGCCAGCAGTTTCCGGGGTCTGGGCACTGAAGCTTTCTTT	CASSFRGLGTEAFF
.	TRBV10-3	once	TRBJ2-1	TGTGCCATCAGTGTTCAGGGAGAGGGCAATGAGCAGTTCTTC	CAISVQGEGNEQFF
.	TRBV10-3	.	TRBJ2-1	TGTGCCATCAGTGTAGGTGGCGTCTCCTACAATGAGCAGTTCTTC	CAISVGGVSYNEQFF
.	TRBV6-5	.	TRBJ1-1	TGTGCCAGCAGTTCCACCTTGGGTACTGAAGCTTTCTTT	CASSSTLGTEAFF
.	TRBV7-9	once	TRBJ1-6	TGTGCCAGCCTCCCTCGGGGGAAAAGTAATTCACCCCTCCACTTT	CASLPRGKSNSPLHF
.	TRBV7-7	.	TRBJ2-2	TGTGCTAGCAGCTGGGGATCGGGAGCTAACACCGGGGAGCTGTTTTTT	CASSWGSGANTGELFF
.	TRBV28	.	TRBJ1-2	TGTGCCAGCAGTTTACAACGGATCTATGGCTACACCTTC	CASSLQRIYGYTF
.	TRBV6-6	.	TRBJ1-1	TGTGCCAGCAGTTACTCGAGGATAGGGACTACTGAAGCTTTCTTT	CASSYSRIGTTEAFF
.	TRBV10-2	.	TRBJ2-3	TGCGCCAGCACCGACAAGTACACAGATACGCAGTATTTT	CASTDKYTDTQYF
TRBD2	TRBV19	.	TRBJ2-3	TGTGCCAGTAGTGTCCCCGGGGGGGCAGATACGCAGTATTTT	CASSVPGGADTQYF
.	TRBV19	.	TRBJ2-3	TGTGCCAGTAGTATAGACCATGGCGATACGCAGTATTTT	CASSIDHGDTQYF
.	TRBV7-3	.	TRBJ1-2	TGTGCCAGCAGCTTACGGGGAGGGACCGACTATGGCTACACCTTC	CASSLRGGTDYGYTF
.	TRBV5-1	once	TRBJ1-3	TGCGCCAGCAGCTTGGGTCAGGGAAGAGGAAACACCATATATTTT	CASSLGQGRGNTIYF
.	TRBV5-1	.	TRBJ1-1	TGCGCCAGCAGCTTAAGCCCGGTGACTGGACAGATTAACACTGAAGCTTTCTTT	CASSLSPVTGQINTEAFF
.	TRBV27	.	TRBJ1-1	TGTGCCAGCAGTTTTGGGTTGCGTACTGAAGCTTTCTTT	CASSFGLRTEAFF
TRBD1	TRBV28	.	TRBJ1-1	TGTGCCAGCAGTTCCAGTGGGACAGGGAACACTGAAGCTTTCTTT	CASSSSGTGNTEAFF
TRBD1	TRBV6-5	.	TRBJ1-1	TGTGCCAGCAGGAACAGGGGGGCGGACACTGAAGCTTTCTTT	CASRNRGADTEAFF
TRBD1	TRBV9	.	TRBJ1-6	TGTGCCAGCAGCGCAGGGGGACGGGGTTCACCCCTCCACTTT	CASSAGGRGSPLHF
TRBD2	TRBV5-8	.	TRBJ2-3	TGTGCCAGCAGCTTGGGGGTAGCGGGGGGACGCGCAGATACGCAGTATTTT	CASSLGVAGGRADTQYF
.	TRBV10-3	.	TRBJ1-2	TGTGCCATCAGTGACCAGGGGAACTATGGCTACACCTTC	CAISDQGNYGYTF
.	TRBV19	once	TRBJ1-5	TGTGCCAGTAGTCCTGCTAGCAATCAGCCCCAGCATTTT	CASSPASNQPQHF
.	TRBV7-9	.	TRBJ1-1	TGTGCCAGCAACCCGACAGGGAACACTGAAGCTTTCTTT	CASNPTGNTEAFF
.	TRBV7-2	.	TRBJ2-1	TGTGCCAGCAGCTCCCGGACCGCCCATGAGCAGTTCTTC	CASSSRTAHEQFF
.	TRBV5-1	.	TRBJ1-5	TGCGCCAGCAGCTTGGACCCCCCTGGGGGATCCAATCAGCCCCAGCATTTT	CASSLDPPGGSNQPQHF